Listed below are T cell receptor beta chains from one sample, sequenced in a study of blood T cells in healthy people across ages. TCRdb itself ran the 5' RACE reads through MiXCR, one entry per CDR3 protein. The table lists about 1.4 million distinct CDR3 sequences, 55% to 75% of them singletons. Sequencing used blood. The receptor source for this set is a man between 18 and 29 years old in good health. Both conserved end residues are part of each CDR3. A D gene is named only where the DNA matches it firmly. The size of a clone is reported for some rows only, either as once, few or many, or as a class for expanded clones.

TRBV7-6	.	.	TRBJ2-7	TGTGCCAGCAGCTTAGCTCCGTTGGACGTGGGGGGCTTCCACGAGCAGTACTTC	CASSLAPLDVGGFHEQYF
TRBV4-1	few	TRBD1	TRBJ2-7	TGCGCCAGCAGCCGGGGACAGAAAGTCTACGAGCAGTACTTC	CASSRGQKVYEQYF
TRBV29-1	.	TRBD1	TRBJ2-1	TGCAGCGTCGCCGGGACAGGGTACGGTGAGCAGTTCTTC	CSVAGTGYGEQFF
TRBV20-1	once	.	TRBJ2-7	TGCAGTGCTGTGAACCCTCCAAGCGGTCTCACCTACGAGCAGTACTTC	CSAVNPPSGLTYEQYF
TRBV27	.	.	TRBJ2-7	TGTGCCAGCAGTTGGCGGGAAGGGTCCTACGAGCAGTACTTC	CASSWREGSYEQYF
TRBV6-5	many	.	TRBJ2-6	TGTGCCAGCAGTTATGCCCCAGGGTCTGGGGCCAACGTCCTGACTTTC	CASSYAPGSGANVLTF
TRBV6-2/TRBV6-3	.	TRBD2	TRBJ2-3	TGTGCCAGCAGTTACTCTACTAGCGGGGTTAGTGTTGCGCAGTATTTT	CASSYSTSGVSVAQYF
TRBV7-9	.	.	TRBJ2-5	TGTGCCAGCAGCGACGGTGGTATTCTTGTTGAAGCGTACTTC	CASSDGGILVEAYF
TRBV25-1	once	.	TRBJ1-5	TGTGCCAGCAATGAATTAGGAGAGGGCAATCAGCCCCAGCATTTT	CASNELGEGNQPQHF
TRBV9	.	.	TRBJ1-6	TGTGCCAGCAGCGCTTCGGCCGCTGGACCCCTCCACTTT	CASSASAAGPLHF
TRBV25-1	.	.	TRBJ1-5	TGTGCCAGCAGTGTGGCAGGGCAGCCCCAGCATTTT	CASSVAGQPQHF
TRBV30	.	.	TRBJ1-2	TGTGCCTGGAGCCCAAGGGCCCGGGGCTATGGCTACACCTTC	CAWSPRARGYGYTF
TRBV6-5	few	.	TRBJ2-3	TGTGCCAGCAGTTACCGGGCCTCATGGGGCCCAGATACGCAGTATTTT	CASSYRASWGPDTQYF
TRBV6-2/TRBV6-3	.	.	TRBJ1-2	TGTGCCAGCAGCGTACAGGGAAGAGGATATGGCTACACCTTC	CASSVQGRGYGYTF
TRBV27	.	TRBD1	TRBJ2-7	TGTGCCAGCAGTTCTATACGAGGGACAGAAAATAGGTACGAGCAGTACTTC	CASSSIRGTENRYEQYF
TRBV7-2	few	TRBD1	TRBJ2-3	TGTGCCAGCAGCCTCGACAGGGCAGCAGATACGCAGTATTTT	CASSLDRAADTQYF
TRBV7-2	many	TRBD1	TRBJ2-7	TGTGCCAGCAGCTTGCGACAGGGCATCTCCTACGAGCAGTACTTC	CASSLRQGISYEQYF
TRBV25-1	.	.	TRBJ2-5	TGTGCCAGCAGTGAATTTGGGGCCCTTAGACAAGAGACCCAGTACTTC	CASSEFGALRQETQYF
TRBV27	once	.	TRBJ2-7	TGTGCCAGCAGTTTAAACAGTCCTTACGAGCAGTACTTC	CASSLNSPYEQYF
TRBV20-1	.	TRBD1	TRBJ1-4	TGCAGTGCTGGGACAGTTAGGGGGCCCAAGGGGGAAAAACTGTTTTTT	CSAGTVRGPKGEKLFF
TRBV4-1	.	.	TRBJ1-5	TGCGCCAGCAGCCCGGGTCCGATTTATAGCAATCAGCCCCAGCATTTT	CASSPGPIYSNQPQHF
TRBV6-5	.	TRBD1	TRBJ2-5	TGTGCCAGCAGTCAGCCGCCGACAGGGGGACAGACCCAGTACTTC	CASSQPPTGGQTQYF
TRBV10-2	few	.	TRBJ2-3	TGCGCCAGCAACCCAAGGGACACCTCTAGCACAGATACGCAGTATTTT	CASNPRDTSSTDTQYF
TRBV7-9	once	.	TRBJ1-1	TGTGCCAGCAGCTTAGTCACAGGGCCTGAAGCTTTCTTT	CASSLVTGPEAFF
TRBV6-5	.	TRBD2	TRBJ2-1	TGTGCCAGCAGTTACTTAGCGGGACCAAGCTCCTACAATGAGCAGTTCTTC	CASSYLAGPSSYNEQFF
TRBV6-5	.	.	TRBJ2-3	TGTGCCAGCAGTTACTCGAGCATAGTTCTCGCCGATACGCAGTATTTT	CASSYSSIVLADTQYF
TRBV27	few	TRBD1	TRBJ2-7	TGTGCCAGCAGTCCGACAGGGGCGCCAACCTACGAGCAGTACTTC	CASSPTGAPTYEQYF
TRBV24-1	.	TRBD1	TRBJ2-5	TGTGCCACCAGTGAGTTATCGGGACAGGGGATCCATGAGCAGTACTTC	CATSELSGQGIHEQYF
TRBV7-9	.	TRBD2	TRBJ2-2	TGTGCCAGCAGCGGACCCGGGACTATAAACACCGGGGAGCTGTTTTTT	CASSGPGTINTGELFF
TRBV29-1	.	TRBD1	TRBJ2-1	TGCAGCGTTGTCGTACAGGGGTCCTACGAGCAGTTCTTC	CSVVVQGSYEQFF
TRBV20-1	few	.	TRBJ2-1	TGCAGTGCTAGAGAGGGTGGTCTCCTCAATGAGCAGTTCTTC	CSAREGGLLNEQFF
TRBV28	.	TRBD1	TRBJ2-4	TGTGCCAGCGGCCAAACAGGGGGCGTCTTGGAGCAGTACTTC	CASGQTGGVLEQYF
TRBV20-1	.	TRBD2	TRBJ2-3	TGCAGTGCTAGAGATCGGGGGGTTCTCACAGATACGCAGTATTTT	CSARDRGVLTDTQYF
TRBV6-1	.	.	TRBJ1-5	TGTGCCAGCAACGAGGAGGACGGCACCAATCAGCCCCAGCATTTT	CASNEEDGTNQPQHF
TRBV24-1	.	TRBD1	TRBJ2-1	TGTGCCACCAGTCCCGGGACAGCGACCTACAATGAGCAGTTCTTC	CATSPGTATYNEQFF
TRBV6-5	.	.	TRBJ1-2	TGTGCCAGCAGCTCTATCGGGGGCCAGGGCTACACCTTC	CASSSIGGQGYTF
TRBV6-6	.	.	TRBJ1-3	TGTGCCAGCAGTTACATCAGTCCTCAATCTGGAAACACCATATATTTT	CASSYISPQSGNTIYF
TRBV7-2	once	TRBD2	TRBJ2-3	TGTGCCAGCAGCTTAGTAGTCGGCGGGAGTAGGACAGATACGCAGTATTTT	CASSLVVGGSRTDTQYF
TRBV4-1	.	.	TRBJ1-1	TGCGCCAGCAGCCAAGACTTAACTGGGGGTTCGTACACTGAAGCTTTCTTT	CASSQDLTGGSYTEAFF
TRBV7-9	.	.	TRBJ2-5	TGTGCCAGCAGTCAGGACAGCGAAGAGACCCAGTACTTC	CASSQDSEETQYF
TRBV28	.	.	TRBJ2-1	TGTGCCAGCAGTTCCCCCCACAGAAAGAAGAATGAGCAGTTCTTC	CASSSPHRKKNEQFF
TRBV4-1	.	TRBD1	TRBJ2-4	TGCGCCAGCAGCCGAACTGGATCGGGACAGACTCTAAACATTCAGTACTTC	CASSRTGSGQTLNIQYF
TRBV6-1	.	.	TRBJ1-2	TGTGCCAGCAGTGAAGTGAGGACCTCGTTCTCGGCTGGCTACACCTTC	CASSEVRTSFSAGYTF
TRBV7-6	.	TRBD1	TRBJ1-6	TGTGCCAGCAGACCCGGGACAGGGTCTTTATCACCCCTCCACTTT	CASRPGTGSLSPLHF
TRBV29-1	.	.	TRBJ1-1	TGCAGCGCCCGAATGGGGACTATGGGCACTGAAGCTTTCTTT	CSARMGTMGTEAFF
TRBV29-1	.	.	TRBJ2-5	TGCAGCGTTGAGGGGCTAGCTGAGACCCAGTACTTC	CSVEGLAETQYF
TRBV4-1	.	TRBD1	TRBJ2-7	TGCGCCAGCAGCCCTGACGACGGACAGGGTTTCGACGAGCAGTACTTC	CASSPDDGQGFDEQYF
TRBV9	.	TRBD2	TRBJ2-7	TGTGCCAGCAACCCGGCTAGCGGAACCTACGAGCAGTACTTC	CASNPASGTYEQYF
TRBV29-1	.	.	TRBJ2-7	TGCAGCGCTAGGGGACTGCCACCATACGAGCAGTACTTC	CSARGLPPYEQYF
TRBV6-1	.	.	TRBJ2-2	TGTGCCAGCAGGTACAGGGTCACCGGGGAGCTGTTTTTT	CASRYRVTGELFF
TRBV27	.	.	TRBJ2-7	TGTGCCAACAGCCCTACAGGGGAGGGTTACGAGCAGTACTTC	CANSPTGEGYEQYF
TRBV15	.	.	TRBJ1-1	TGTGCCACCAGCGACAATCCCCCAAGGCCTGAAGCTTTCTTT	CATSDNPPRPEAFF
TRBV27	.	.	TRBJ2-7	TGTGCCAGCAGTTTGGGGGGACTGGGCCCCGAGCAGTACTTC	CASSLGGLGPEQYF